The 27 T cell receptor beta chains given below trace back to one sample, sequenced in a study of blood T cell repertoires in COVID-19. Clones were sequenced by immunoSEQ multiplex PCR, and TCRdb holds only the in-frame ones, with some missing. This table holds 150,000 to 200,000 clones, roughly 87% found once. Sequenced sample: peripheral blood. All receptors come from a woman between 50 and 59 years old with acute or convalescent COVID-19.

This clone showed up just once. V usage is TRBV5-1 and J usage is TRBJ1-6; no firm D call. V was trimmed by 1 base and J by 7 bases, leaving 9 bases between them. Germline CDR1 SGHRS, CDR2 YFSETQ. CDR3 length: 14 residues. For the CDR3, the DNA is TGCGCCAGCAGCTTGAGCTCGGGGAATTCACCCCTCCACTTT. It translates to CASSLSSGNSPLHF.

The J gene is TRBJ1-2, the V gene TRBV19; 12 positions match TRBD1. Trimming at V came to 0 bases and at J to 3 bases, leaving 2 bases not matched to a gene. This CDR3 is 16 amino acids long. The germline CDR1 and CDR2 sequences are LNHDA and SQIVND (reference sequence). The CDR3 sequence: CASSIEGQGAYYGYTF. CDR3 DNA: TGTGCCAGTAGTATAGAGGGACAGGGGGCTTACTATGGCTACACCTTC.

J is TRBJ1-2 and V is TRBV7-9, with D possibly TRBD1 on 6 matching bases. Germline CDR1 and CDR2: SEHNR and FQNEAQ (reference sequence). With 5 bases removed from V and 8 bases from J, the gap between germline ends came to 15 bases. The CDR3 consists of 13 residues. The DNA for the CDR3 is TGTGCCAGCAGCGTCAGGGGTTTGGAGGGCTACACCTTC. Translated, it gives CASSVRGLEGYTF.

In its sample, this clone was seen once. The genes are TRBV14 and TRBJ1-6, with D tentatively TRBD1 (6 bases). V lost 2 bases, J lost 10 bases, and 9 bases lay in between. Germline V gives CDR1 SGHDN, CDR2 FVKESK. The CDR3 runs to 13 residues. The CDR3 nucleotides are TGTGCCAGCAGCCAAAACAGGGAATCACCCCTCCACTTT. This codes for CASSQNRESPLHF.

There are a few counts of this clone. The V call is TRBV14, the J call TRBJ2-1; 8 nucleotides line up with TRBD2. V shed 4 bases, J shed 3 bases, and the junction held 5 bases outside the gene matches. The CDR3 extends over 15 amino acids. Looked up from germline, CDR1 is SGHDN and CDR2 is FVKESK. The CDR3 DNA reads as TGTGCCAGCAGCCCTATTGGGACTAGCTACAATGAGCAGTTCTTC. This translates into CASSPIGTSYNEQFF.

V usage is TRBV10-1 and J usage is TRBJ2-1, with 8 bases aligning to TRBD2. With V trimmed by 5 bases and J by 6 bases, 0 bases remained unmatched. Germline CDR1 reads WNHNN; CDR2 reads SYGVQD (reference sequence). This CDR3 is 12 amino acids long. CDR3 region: CASSTSGNEQFF. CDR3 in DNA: TGCGCCAGCAGTACTAGCGGCAATGAGCAGTTCTTC.

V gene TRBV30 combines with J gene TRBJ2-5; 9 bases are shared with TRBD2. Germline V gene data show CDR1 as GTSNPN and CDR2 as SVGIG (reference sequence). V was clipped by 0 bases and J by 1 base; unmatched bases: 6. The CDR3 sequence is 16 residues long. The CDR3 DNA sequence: TGTGCCTGGAGTGTACGTCTGACTAGCGGCCAAGAGACCCAGTACTTC. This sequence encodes CAWSVRLTSGQETQYF.

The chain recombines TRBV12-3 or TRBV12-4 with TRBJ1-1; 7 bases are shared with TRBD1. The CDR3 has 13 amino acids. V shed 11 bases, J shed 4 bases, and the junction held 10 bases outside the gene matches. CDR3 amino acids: CAGKTGTSTEAFF. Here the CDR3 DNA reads TGTGCCGGAAAGACAGGGACGTCCACTGAAGCTTTCTTT.

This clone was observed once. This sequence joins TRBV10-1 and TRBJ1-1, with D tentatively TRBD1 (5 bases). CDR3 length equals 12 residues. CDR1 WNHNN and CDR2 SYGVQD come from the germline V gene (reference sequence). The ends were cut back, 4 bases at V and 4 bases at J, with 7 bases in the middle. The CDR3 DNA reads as TGCGCCAGCAGTGGCGGGGCCACTGAAGCTTTCTTT. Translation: CASSGGATEAFF.

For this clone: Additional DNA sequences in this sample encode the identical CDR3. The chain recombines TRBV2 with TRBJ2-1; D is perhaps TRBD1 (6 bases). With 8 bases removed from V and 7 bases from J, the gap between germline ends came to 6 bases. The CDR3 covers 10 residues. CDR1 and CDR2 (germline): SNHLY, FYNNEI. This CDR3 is CASGQNEQFF. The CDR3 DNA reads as TGTGCCAGCGGACAGAATGAGCAGTTCTTC.

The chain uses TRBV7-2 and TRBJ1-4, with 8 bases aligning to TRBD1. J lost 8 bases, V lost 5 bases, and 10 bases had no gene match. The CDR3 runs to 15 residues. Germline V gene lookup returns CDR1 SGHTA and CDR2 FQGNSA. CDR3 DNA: TGTGCCAGCAGCCAAAGGACAGGGCTGTCGGAAAAACTGTTTTTT. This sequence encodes CASSQRTGLSEKLFF.

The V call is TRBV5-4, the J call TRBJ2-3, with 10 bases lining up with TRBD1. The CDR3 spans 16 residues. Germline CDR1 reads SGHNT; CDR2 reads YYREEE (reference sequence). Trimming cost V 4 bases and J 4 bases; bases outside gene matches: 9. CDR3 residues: CASSRGGQGFPDTQYF. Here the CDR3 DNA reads TGTGCCAGCAGCCGGGGGGGACAGGGGTTCCCAGATACGCAGTATTTT.

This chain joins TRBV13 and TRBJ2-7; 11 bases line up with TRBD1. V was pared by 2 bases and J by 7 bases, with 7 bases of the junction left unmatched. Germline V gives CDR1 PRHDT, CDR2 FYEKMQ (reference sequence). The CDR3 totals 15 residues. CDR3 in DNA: TGTGCCAGCAGCTTACTTCAGGACAGGGGGCAAGAGCAGTACTTC. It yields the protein CASSLLQDRGQEQYF. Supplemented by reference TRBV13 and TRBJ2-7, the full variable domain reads AAGVIQSPRHLIKEKRETATLKCYPIPRHDTVYWYQQGPGQDPQFLISFYEKMQSDKGSIPDRFSAQQFSDYHSELNMSSLELGDSALYFCASSLLQDRGQEQYFGPGTRLTVT.

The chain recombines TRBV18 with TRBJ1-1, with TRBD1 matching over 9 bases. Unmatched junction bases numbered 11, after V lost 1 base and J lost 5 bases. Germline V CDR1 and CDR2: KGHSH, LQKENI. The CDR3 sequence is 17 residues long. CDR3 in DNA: TGTGCCAGCTCACCACTAGGTTCCGACAGGGGGAAAACTGAAGCTTTCTTT. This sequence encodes CASSPLGSDRGKTEAFF.

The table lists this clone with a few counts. As DNA, the CDR3 is TGTGCCAGCAGCCAAACATCTAACTATGGCTACACCTTC. It codes for CASSQTSNYGYTF. The V gene is TRBV11-3, the J gene TRBJ1-2; no definite D call. Trimming took off 5 bases at V and 0 bases at J, with 7 bases between the two ends. The CDR3 has 13 residues. The germline V gene has CDR1 SGHNT and CDR2 YENEEA.

The CDR3 DNA is TGTGCCAGCAGCAAAAAGGACACTAGCGGGGGGATGGATACGCAGTATTTT. Translated, it gives CASSKKDTSGGMDTQYF. The chain links TRBV21-1 to TRBJ2-3; the table's D call TRBD2 went unverified against the DNA. TRBV21-1 is a documented pseudogene. This CDR3 has 17 residues.

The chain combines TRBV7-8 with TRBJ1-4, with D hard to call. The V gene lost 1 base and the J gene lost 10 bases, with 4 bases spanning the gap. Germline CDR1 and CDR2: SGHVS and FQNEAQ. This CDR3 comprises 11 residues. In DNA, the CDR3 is TGTGCCAGCAGCTTAGATCGAAAACTGTTTTTT. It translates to CASSLDRKLFF.

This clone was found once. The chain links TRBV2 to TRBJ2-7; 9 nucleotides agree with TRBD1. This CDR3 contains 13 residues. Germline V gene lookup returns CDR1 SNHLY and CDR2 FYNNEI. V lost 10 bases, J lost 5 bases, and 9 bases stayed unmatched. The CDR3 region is CATQGARFDEQYF. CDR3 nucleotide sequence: TGTGCCACACAGGGGGCTCGGTTCGACGAGCAGTACTTC.

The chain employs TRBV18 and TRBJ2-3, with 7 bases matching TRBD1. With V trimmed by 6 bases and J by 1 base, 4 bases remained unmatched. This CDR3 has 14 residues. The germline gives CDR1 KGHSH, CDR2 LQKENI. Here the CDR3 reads CASSPTGGTDTQYF. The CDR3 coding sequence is TGTGCCAGCTCGCCTACAGGGGGCACAGATACGCAGTATTTT.

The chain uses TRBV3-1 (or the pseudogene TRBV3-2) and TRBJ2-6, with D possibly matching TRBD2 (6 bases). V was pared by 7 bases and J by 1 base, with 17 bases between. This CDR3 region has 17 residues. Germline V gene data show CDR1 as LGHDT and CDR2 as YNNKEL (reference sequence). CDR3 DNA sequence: TGTGCCAGCACCTTGGGGACTGGGTCTTCTGGGGCCAACGTCCTGACTTTC. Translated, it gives CASTLGTGSSGANVLTF.

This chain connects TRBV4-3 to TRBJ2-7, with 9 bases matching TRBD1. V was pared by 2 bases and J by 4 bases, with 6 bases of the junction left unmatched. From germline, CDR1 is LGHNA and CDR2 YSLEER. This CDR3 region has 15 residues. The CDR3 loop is CASSQRTGGAYEQYF. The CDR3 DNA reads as TGCGCCAGCAGCCAACGTACAGGGGGCGCGTACGAGCAGTACTTC.

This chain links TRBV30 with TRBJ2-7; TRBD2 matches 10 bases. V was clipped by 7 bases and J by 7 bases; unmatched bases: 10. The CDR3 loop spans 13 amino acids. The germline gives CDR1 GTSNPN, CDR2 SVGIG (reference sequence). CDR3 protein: CALEGLAYLEQYF. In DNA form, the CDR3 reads TGTGCCTTAGAGGGACTAGCGTATCTGGAGCAGTACTTC. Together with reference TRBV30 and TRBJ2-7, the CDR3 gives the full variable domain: SQTIHQWPATLVQPVGSPLSLECTVEGTSNPNLYWYRQAAGRGLQLLFYSVGIGQISSEVPQNLSASRPQDRQFILSSKKLLLSDSGFYLCALEGLAYLEQYFGPGTRLTVT.

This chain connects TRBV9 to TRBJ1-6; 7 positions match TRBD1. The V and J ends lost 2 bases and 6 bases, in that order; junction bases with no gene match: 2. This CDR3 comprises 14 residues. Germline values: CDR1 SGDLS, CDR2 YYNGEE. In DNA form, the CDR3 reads TGTGCCAGCAGCGTCGGGACAGCTAATTCACCCCTCCACTTT. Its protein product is CASSVGTANSPLHF.

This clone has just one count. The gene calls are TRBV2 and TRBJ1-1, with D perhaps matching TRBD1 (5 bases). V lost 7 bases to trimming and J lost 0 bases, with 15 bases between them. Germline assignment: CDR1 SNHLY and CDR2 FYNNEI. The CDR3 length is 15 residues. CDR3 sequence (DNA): TGTGCCAGCACGCTCGTCGGGACTGTGAACACTGAAGCTTTCTTT. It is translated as CASTLVGTVNTEAFF.

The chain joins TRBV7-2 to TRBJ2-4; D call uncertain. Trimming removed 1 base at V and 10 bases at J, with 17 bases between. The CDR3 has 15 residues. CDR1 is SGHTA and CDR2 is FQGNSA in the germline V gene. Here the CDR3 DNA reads TGTGCCAGCAGCTTAGACGGCGGTGGAAAACGGATTCAGTACTTC. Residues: CASSLDGGGKRIQYF.

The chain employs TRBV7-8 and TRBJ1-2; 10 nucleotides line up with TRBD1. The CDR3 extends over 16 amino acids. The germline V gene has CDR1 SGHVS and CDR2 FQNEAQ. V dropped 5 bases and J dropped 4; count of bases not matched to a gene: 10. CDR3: CASSPGGQGDFYGYTF. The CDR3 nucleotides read TGTGCCAGCAGCCCGGGAGGACAGGGGGATTTCTATGGCTACACCTTC.

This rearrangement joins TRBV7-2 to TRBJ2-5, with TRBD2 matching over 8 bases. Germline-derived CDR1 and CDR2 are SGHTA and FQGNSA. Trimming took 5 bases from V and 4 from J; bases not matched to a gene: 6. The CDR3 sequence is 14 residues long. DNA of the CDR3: TGTGCCAGCAGCGCCGGACTAGCAGCAGAGACCCAGTACTTC. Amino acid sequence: CASSAGLAAETQYF. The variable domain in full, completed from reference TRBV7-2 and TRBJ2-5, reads GAGVSQSPSNKVTEKGKDVELRCDPISGHTALYWYRQSLGQGLEFLIYFQGNSAPDKSGLPSDRFSAERTGGSVSTLTIQRTQQEDSAVYLCASSAGLAAETQYFGPGTRLLVL.